Described below is a single T cell receptor (beta chain) sequence and its context. What it binds is unknown. J was trimmed by 9 bases and V by 0 bases; bases with no gene match: 17. CDR3 size: 19 residues. In germline, CDR1 is LNHNV, CDR2 YYDKDF (reference sequence). This record belongs to a study of CD8 T cells in ankylosing spondylitis. Quantitative 5'-RACE with molecular barcodes generated TCR beta libraries. TCRdb called the 5' RACE reads again in MiXCR, with one record for every CDR3 protein. Among approximately 28,000 distinct CDR3 sequences, roughly 7.9% were seen once, and the ten largest hold approximately 29%. Notes on the study in general: Reportedly, significant enrichment of disease-linked clones occurred in matched ankylosing spondylitis synovial fluid.

This rearrangement joins TRBV15 to TRBJ2-1, with TRBD1 matching 10 bases. The sequence was obtained from a male donor with ankylosing spondylitis or in good health (not recorded which). The sequencing input was blood. The CDR3 coding sequence is TGTGCCACCAGCAGAGATCGCGAGGGGCCGGGACAGGGGATAGGTGAGCAGTTCTTC. This sequence encodes CATSRDREGPGQGIGEQFF.